This is a list of T cell receptor beta chains from one sample in a study of T cell repertoires in cytomegalovirus infection. From the reads, TCRdb called clonotypes with MiXCR, one entry per CDR3 protein. The table records around 300,000 distinct CDR3 sequences, 9% to 9.5% of them present only once. The material sequenced was PBMCs. The receptors stem from a human donor in good health (CMV status not recorded). Some clones in this sample may be carry-over from other donors' samples. Both conserved end residues are part of each CDR3.

J gene,V gene,CDR3 protein
TRBJ2-5,TRBV10-3,CAISTGEGETQYF
TRBJ1-5,TRBV12-3/TRBV12-4,CASTSTPSNQPQHF
TRBJ2-2,TRBV28,CASSLQTTGELFF
TRBJ2-1,TRBV28,CASSLRLAGEFF
TRBJ2-1,TRBV19,CASSITLVWNEQFF
TRBJ2-2,TRBV28,CANRGPGTGELFF
TRBJ2-7,TRBV2,CASRLNEQYF
TRBJ2-1,TRBV18,CASSVQHVGYNEQFF
TRBJ1-4,TRBV10-3,CAISEAGDSEKLFF
TRBJ2-1,TRBV14,CASSQRSSGGNEQFF
TRBJ2-1,TRBV7-2,CASSAALASPYNEQFF
TRBJ2-3,TRBV11-2,CASSLIRSTDTQYF
TRBJ2-2,TRBV24-1,CATSGVVGELFF